Listed below are T cell receptor beta chains from one sample, sequenced in a study of blood T cell repertoires in COVID-19. The protocol was immunoSEQ multiplex PCR, while the TCRdb copy is restricted to in-frame clones and leaves out a portion. This table holds 90,000 to 150,000 clones, 85% found once. Sequenced sample: peripheral blood. The receptors were gathered from a man older than 75 with acute or convalescent COVID-19. Both conserved end residues are part of each CDR3. Fields, in order: CDR3 length, J gene, V gene, CDR3 protein.

CDR3 length: 15; J gene: TRBJ2-2; V gene: TRBV28; CDR3 protein: CASRTEGQYTGELFF
CDR3 length: 14; J gene: TRBJ1-4; V gene: TRBV5-1; CDR3 protein: CASSLGQGNEKLFF
CDR3 length: 13; J gene: TRBJ1-1; V gene: TRBV7-2; CDR3 protein: CASSSRGRTEAFF
CDR3 length: 15; J gene: TRBJ2-7; V gene: TRBV5-4; CDR3 protein: CASSRERVPSYEQYF
CDR3 length: 14; J gene: TRBJ1-5; V gene: TRBV19; CDR3 protein: CASRAQGESQPQHF
CDR3 length: 13; J gene: TRBJ2-7; V gene: TRBV9; CDR3 protein: CASSVPPAGEQYF
CDR3 length: 16; J gene: TRBJ2-7; V gene: TRBV30; CDR3 protein: CAWSVRLADPSYEQYF
CDR3 length: 13; J gene: TRBJ2-3; V gene: TRBV7-9; CDR3 protein: CASSVSGTDTQYF
CDR3 length: 14; J gene: TRBJ2-3; V gene: TRBV30; CDR3 protein: CAWSVGGTSPTQYF
CDR3 length: 11; J gene: TRBJ1-2; V gene: TRBV2; CDR3 protein: CASRSNYGYTF
CDR3 length: 16; J gene: TRBJ1-3; V gene: TRBV11-1; CDR3 protein: CATSARGINSGNTIYF
CDR3 length: 14; J gene: TRBJ1-5; V gene: TRBV24-1; CDR3 protein: CATSDPYSNQPQHF
CDR3 length: 12; J gene: TRBJ1-5; V gene: TRBV27; CDR3 protein: CASSSGNQPQHF
CDR3 length: 13; J gene: TRBJ2-7; V gene: TRBV6-2/TRBV6-3; CDR3 protein: CASSYEQGYEQYF
CDR3 length: 10; J gene: TRBJ1-1; V gene: TRBV25-1; CDR3 protein: CAAGGTEAFF
CDR3 length: 14; J gene: TRBJ1-1; V gene: TRBV27; CDR3 protein: CASSPPGGITEAFF
CDR3 length: 13; J gene: TRBJ2-1; V gene: TRBV19; CDR3 protein: CASSAFRGNEQFF
CDR3 length: 11; J gene: TRBJ1-2; V gene: TRBV28; CDR3 protein: CASSLSAGWTF
CDR3 length: 13; J gene: TRBJ1-1; V gene: TRBV11-2; CDR3 protein: CASTPEMNTEAFF
CDR3 length: 16; J gene: TRBJ1-2; V gene: TRBV30; CDR3 protein: CAWSGKQGAQGYGYTF
CDR3 length: 15; J gene: TRBJ2-5; V gene: TRBV7-2; CDR3 protein: CASSLSALGGETQYF
CDR3 length: 16; J gene: TRBJ2-2; V gene: TRBV24-1; CDR3 protein: CATSDSGGADTGELFF
CDR3 length: 18; J gene: TRBJ2-3; V gene: TRBV6-2/TRBV6-3; CDR3 protein: CASSYVQTGWEDTDTQYF
CDR3 length: 13; J gene: TRBJ1-2; V gene: TRBV6-5; CDR3 protein: CASTDRGPLGYTF
CDR3 length: 14; J gene: TRBJ2-7; V gene: TRBV6-1; CDR3 protein: CASSEQGAVYEQYF
CDR3 length: 20; J gene: TRBJ2-3; V gene: TRBV21-1; CDR3 protein: CASSTSGTLGPAGDTDTQYF
CDR3 length: 15; J gene: TRBJ2-1; V gene: TRBV2; CDR3 protein: CASSEGRDGFWGQFF
CDR3 length: 14; J gene: TRBJ2-7; V gene: TRBV28; CDR3 protein: CASSTRQGSYEQYF
CDR3 length: 16; J gene: TRBJ1-4; V gene: TRBV9; CDR3 protein: CASSRYSNTGKEKLFF
CDR3 length: 14; J gene: TRBJ2-5; V gene: TRBV9; CDR3 protein: CASSVVASSETQYF
CDR3 length: 16; J gene: TRBJ2-3; V gene: TRBV7-2; CDR3 protein: CASSLQGRGVADTQYF
CDR3 length: 16; J gene: TRBJ1-5; V gene: TRBV7-2; CDR3 protein: CASSLAGDFSNQPQHF
CDR3 length: 16; J gene: TRBJ2-3; V gene: TRBV4-2; CDR3 protein: CASSRGGLAGTDTQYF
CDR3 length: 16; J gene: TRBJ2-2; V gene: TRBV19; CDR3 protein: CASSADRGATTGELFF
CDR3 length: 15; J gene: TRBJ2-3; V gene: TRBV7-3; CDR3 protein: CASSLGVGGTDTQYF
CDR3 length: 13; J gene: TRBJ1-5; V gene: TRBV13; CDR3 protein: CASSLDRDQPQHF
CDR3 length: 13; J gene: TRBJ1-2; V gene: TRBV14; CDR3 protein: CASSERTGDGYTF
CDR3 length: 15; J gene: TRBJ1-1; V gene: TRBV30; CDR3 protein: CAWSGATGPGTEAFF
CDR3 length: 13; J gene: TRBJ2-7; V gene: TRBV7-2; CDR3 protein: CASSAGPSYEQYF
CDR3 length: 15; J gene: TRBJ2-7; V gene: TRBV7-2; CDR3 protein: CASSPSGTVAYEQYF
CDR3 length: 16; J gene: TRBJ1-6; V gene: TRBV6-6; CDR3 protein: CASSLGQGQIGSPLHF
CDR3 length: 16; J gene: TRBJ2-2; V gene: TRBV7-9; CDR3 protein: CASSFLARSPAGELFF
CDR3 length: 19; J gene: TRBJ2-5; V gene: TRBV5-1; CDR3 protein: CASSAGLAGGPRHQETQYF
CDR3 length: 12; J gene: TRBJ1-5; V gene: TRBV19; CDR3 protein: CASSGRDQPQHF
CDR3 length: 15; J gene: TRBJ2-3; V gene: TRBV5-1; CDR3 protein: CASSLAGGLTDTQYF
CDR3 length: 16; J gene: TRBJ2-2; V gene: TRBV7-6; CDR3 protein: CASSLGRVSNTGELFF
CDR3 length: 14; J gene: TRBJ2-7; V gene: TRBV5-5; CDR3 protein: CASSLEGVVYEQYF
CDR3 length: 13; J gene: TRBJ1-1; V gene: TRBV11-3; CDR3 protein: CASSFDRNTEAFF
CDR3 length: 13; J gene: TRBJ2-5; V gene: TRBV11-1; CDR3 protein: CASSATGVETQYF
CDR3 length: 16; J gene: TRBJ1-2; V gene: TRBV28; CDR3 protein: CASSSSGTDYNYGYTF
CDR3 length: 13; J gene: TRBJ2-1; V gene: TRBV30; CDR3 protein: CAWIRAGRHEQFF
CDR3 length: 16; J gene: TRBJ1-4; V gene: TRBV21-1; CDR3 protein: CARTKVCGRSNEKLFF
CDR3 length: 15; J gene: TRBJ1-3; V gene: TRBV6-6; CDR3 protein: CASSKRGTAGNTIYF
CDR3 length: 14; J gene: TRBJ1-1; V gene: TRBV10-3; CDR3 protein: CAISDKQGALAAFF
CDR3 length: 17; J gene: TRBJ2-3; V gene: TRBV24-1; CDR3 protein: CATSDRGVAGSTDTQYF
CDR3 length: 13; J gene: TRBJ1-3; V gene: TRBV4-1; CDR3 protein: CASSQDLGYTIYF
CDR3 length: 15; J gene: TRBJ1-2; V gene: TRBV7-2; CDR3 protein: CASSPGQGAYYGYTF
CDR3 length: 16; J gene: TRBJ2-3; V gene: TRBV7-9; CDR3 protein: CASSSGRGLGTDTQYF
CDR3 length: 13; J gene: TRBJ1-2; V gene: TRBV12-3/TRBV12-4; CDR3 protein: CASSSGGYSGYTF
CDR3 length: 16; J gene: TRBJ2-3; V gene: TRBV7-2; CDR3 protein: CASSTRTTSGTDTQYF